The source of this T cell receptor beta chain is a study of shared clonotypes between healthy human individuals. At the level of the study: Three plates each covered CD4 naive and memory; CD8 naive two, CD8 memory one.

The CDR3 is 13 residues long. Germline CDR1 is MGHRA and CDR2 is YSYEKL. V was pared by 4 bases and J by 0 bases, with 7 bases between. The donor population consisted of healthy HIV-negative adults with no recent acute infections or vaccinations. CD45RA+ naive and CD45RA-negative memory subsets were separated from CD4+ cells. The repertoire was sequenced with immunoSEQ multiplex PCR; TCRdb's copy has only in-frame clones and lacks some. The repertoire includes over 950,000 clones, around three quarters of them detected once, and 0.89% sits in the top ten. Source material: memory CD4+ T cells from PBMCs. Subset in this sample: CD45RA-negative fraction. The TCR comes from a man younger than 35 in good health. Some clones in this sample may be carry-over from other donors' samples. This chain links TRBV4-1 with TRBJ2-7; D gene unclear. The CDR3 loop is CASSLSHSYEQYF. CDR3 DNA: TGCGCCAGCAGCCTGAGCCACTCCTACGAGCAGTACTTC.